The 30 T cell receptor beta chains below all came from one sample that was sequenced in a study of high-grade serous ovarian cancer treatment subgroups. Tumor tissue was taken before any definitive surgery or chemotherapy was given. Sequencing was performed with immunoSEQ multiplex PCR; in TCRdb, only in-frame clones are kept and a portion is missing. The sample lists roughly 8,300 clones, about three fifths seen once, with 4.5% to 7.5% in the top ten. Material: tumor tissue. The receptors come from a human donor with high-grade serous ovarian cancer.

V gene TRBV7-9 combines with J gene TRBJ2-2; a possible D gene is TRBD2 (6 bases). V was trimmed by 3 bases and J by 4 bases, leaving 12 bases between them. The germline V gene has CDR1 SEHNR and CDR2 FQNEAQ (reference sequence). CDR3 size: 15 residues. CDR3 in DNA: TGTGCCAGCAGCTTGGGCAGGGACTCCACCGGGGAGCTGTTTTTT. This gives the protein CASSLGRDSTGELFF. The full variable domain, with the rest looked up from reference TRBV7-9 and TRBJ2-2, is DTGVSQNPRHKITKRGQNVTFRCDPISEHNRLYWYRQTLGQGPEFLTYFQNEAQLEKSRLLSDRFSAERPKGSFSTLEIQRTEQGDSAMYLCASSLGRDSTGELFFGEGSRLTVL.

The chain has TRBV28 and TRBJ2-7; D is unclear. Trimming left V 6 bases short and J 4 bases short, with 10 bases between. Per the germline V gene, CDR1 is MDHEN and CDR2 is SYDVKM. The CDR3 spans 12 residues. The CDR3 here is CASRIGGYEQYF. The CDR3 DNA reads as TGTGCCAGCAGGATAGGCGGTTACGAGCAGTACTTC.

This clone occurred a few times. The genes are TRBV23-1 and TRBJ2-7; D ambiguous. TRBV23-1 is recorded as an ORF, its role being uncertain. There are 15 residues in the CDR3. Trimming cost V 3 bases and J 3 bases, with 15 bases left between them. The CDR3 nucleotides read TGCGCCAGCAGTCATTTGTGGAACAGAAGCTACGAGCAGTACTTC. This encodes CASSHLWNRSYEQYF.

The chain employs TRBV4-1 and TRBJ1-2; D perhaps matches TRBD1 (5 bases). V was clipped by 0 bases and J by 8 bases, with 19 bases between them. Germline CDR1 is MGHRA and CDR2 is YSYEKL. CDR3 size: 16 residues. CDR3 bases: TGCGCCAGCAGCCAAGATTTCGGGGGACGAATCTCCGGCTACACCTTC. This translates into CASSQDFGGRISGYTF.

By sample share, this clone is medium-sized. CDR3 nucleotide sequence: TGTGCCAGCAGCTTAGGGGCGGGTAGAACTGTCGGAAACACCATATATTTT. It yields the protein CASSLGAGRTVGNTIYF. The V and J genes are TRBV11-2 and TRBJ1-3; unclear D gene. V was cut by 1 base and J by 4 bases, with 17 bases left in between. CDR1 and CDR2 (germline): SGHAT, FQNNGV. There are 17 residues in the CDR3.

The sample holds one count of this clone. The CDR3 here is CASSWTGSSYEQYF. Here the CDR3 DNA reads TGTGCCAGCAGTTGGACAGGGTCTTCCTACGAGCAGTACTTC. The V and J genes are TRBV6-5 and TRBJ2-7; 8 nucleotides agree with TRBD1. The CDR3 runs to 14 residues. Germline V gene data show CDR1 as MNHEY and CDR2 as SVGAGI. With V trimmed by 4 bases and J by 1 base, 3 bases remained unmatched.

By sample fraction, this clone is medium-sized. CDR3 sequence: CASTQRDQPQHF. The DNA of the CDR3 is TGTGCCAGCACCCAACGGGATCAGCCCCAGCATTTT. The chain couples TRBV6-6 to TRBJ1-5, with D unclear. Between the trimmed V and J ends, which lost 7 bases and 5 bases, there was a span of 9 bases. Germline V CDR1 and CDR2: MNHNY, SVGAGI (reference sequence). The CDR3 contains 12 residues.

This clone has only a few counts. The gene calls are TRBV11-2 and TRBJ1-1, with TRBD1 matching 8 bases. Losses at the gene ends were 3 bases for V and 1 base for J; bases not matched to a gene: 4. The CDR3 has 15 residues. Germline V gives CDR1 SGHAT, CDR2 FQNNGV. This CDR3 is CASSFSGQANTEAFF. The CDR3 coding sequence is TGTGCCAGCAGCTTTTCGGGACAGGCGAACACTGAAGCTTTCTTT.

The chain uses TRBV2 and TRBJ2-3, with 12 bases lining up with TRBD2. Germline trimming cut 8 bases from V and 5 bases from J; bases unmatched to any gene: 5. This CDR3 comprises 14 residues. Germline V gives CDR1 SNHLY, CDR2 FYNNEI. The CDR3 spells CASGKGLAGDTQYF. CDR3 coding DNA: TGTGCCAGCGGAAAGGGACTAGCGGGAGATACGCAGTATTTT.

The chain has TRBV7-3 and TRBJ1-1; D unclear. The CDR3 has 13 amino acids. Per germline, CDR1 SGHTA and CDR2 FQGTGA. Trimming removed 0 bases at V and 1 base at J, with 3 bases between. DNA for the CDR3: TGTGCCAGCAGCTTAACGCGGAACACTGAAGCTTTCTTT. The encoded protein is CASSLTRNTEAFF.

This clone was recorded a few times. The rearrangement links TRBV7-2 to TRBJ2-7, with 8 bases aligning to TRBD1. Unmatched junction bases numbered 9, after V lost 5 bases and J lost 3 bases. CDR1 and CDR2 from the germline V gene are SGHTA and FQGNSA. The CDR3 totals 15 residues. As DNA, the CDR3 is TGTGCCAGCAGCACCCAGACAGGGGAAGGCTACGAGCAGTACTTC. Translated, it gives CASSTQTGEGYEQYF.

This sequence joins TRBV5-8 and TRBJ2-7; 8 bases align to TRBD1. Germline V lookup: CDR1 SGHTS, CDR2 YDEGEE. The CDR3 has 15 amino acids. The junction had 5 bases not matched to a gene; V was cut back by 1 base and J by 2 bases. CDR3 protein: CASSLRGQGTYEQYF. In DNA, the CDR3 is TGTGCCAGCAGCTTGAGAGGACAGGGCACCTACGAGCAGTACTTC.

This clone was detected only once. J is TRBJ1-6 and V is TRBV28; TRBD1 matches at 9 bases. The CDR3 covers 15 residues. The J segment lost 8 bases and the V segment lost 3 bases, leaving 5 bases of the junction unmatched. From germline, CDR1 is MDHEN and CDR2 SYDVKM. CDR3 protein: CASSFGTGSYSPLHF. In DNA form, the CDR3 reads TGTGCCAGCAGTTTTGGGACAGGGTCCTATTCACCCCTCCACTTT. Full variable domain (remainder filled in from reference TRBV28 and TRBJ1-6): DVKVTQSSRYLVKRTGEKVFLECVQDMDHENMFWYRQDPGLGLRLIYFSYDVKMKEKGDIPEGYSVSREKKERFSLILESASTNQTSMYLCASSFGTGSYSPLHFGNGTRLTVT.

The chain recombines TRBV5-4 with TRBJ1-2, with D perhaps matching TRBD1 (6 bases). V gave up 4 bases and J gave up 3 bases, with 13 bases separating them. Germline loops: CDR1 SGHNT, CDR2 YYREEE (reference sequence). CDR3 length: 14 residues. The CDR3 sequence: CASSSEQGYYGYTF. The CDR3 nucleotides are TGTGCCAGCAGCAGCGAACAGGGTTACTATGGCTACACCTTC.

The chain carries TRBV4-2 and TRBJ1-1; D not certain. This CDR3 has 16 residues. Deletions cut 2 bases from V and 1 base from J, with 14 bases between. The V gene's germline CDR1 is LGHNA and CDR2 YNFKEQ. The chain's CDR3 is CASSQSFRAGNTEAFF. As DNA, the CDR3 is TGTGCCAGCAGCCAAAGTTTCCGGGCGGGGAACACTGAAGCTTTCTTT.

The chain joins TRBV7-9 to TRBJ1-2; TRBD1 is a possible D gene (6 bases). Germline CDR1 and CDR2: SEHNR and FQNEAQ (reference sequence). The CDR3 extends over 15 amino acids. V gave up 2 bases and J gave up 2 bases, with 12 bases separating them. The CDR3 coding sequence is TGTGCCAGCAGCTTAAGTGACAGGAGAAACTATGGCTACACCTTC. Protein product: CASSLSDRRNYGYTF.

This chain links TRBV6-1 with TRBJ1-3; D is unresolved. V lost 5 bases, J lost 0 bases, and 5 bases lay in between. From germline, CDR1 is MNHNS and CDR2 SASEGT. CDR3 length: 13 amino acids. The CDR3 reads CASSLSSGNTIYF. CDR3 DNA: TGTGCCAGCAGTTTATCCTCTGGAAACACCATATATTTT.

The chain carries TRBV4-3 and TRBJ2-2; maybe TRBD1 (6 bases). Trimming removed 1 base from V and 6 bases from J, with 12 bases in between. The CDR3 contains 15 residues. Germline V CDR1 and CDR2: LGHNA, YSLEER. This CDR3 is CASSQANRVPGELFF. The CDR3 DNA reads TGCGCCAGCAGCCAAGCAAACAGGGTGCCCGGGGAGCTGTTTTTT.

The V gene is TRBV14, the J gene TRBJ2-5; D not certain. Trimming shortened V by 0 bases and J by 13 bases, and 12 bases separated the two germline ends. CDR3 length: 12 residues. In germline, CDR1 is SGHDN, CDR2 FVKESK. This CDR3 reads CASSQEGLYLYF. CDR3 sequence (DNA): TGTGCCAGCAGCCAAGAAGGCTTATACTTGTACTTC.

The chain recombines TRBV28 with TRBJ2-7; no definite D call. Germline V gives CDR1 MDHEN, CDR2 SYDVKM. The CDR3 consists of 13 residues. V shed 6 bases and J shed 4 bases, with 13 bases lying between them. CDR3 protein: CASRLPPRYEQYF. CDR3 sequence (DNA): TGTGCCAGCAGACTCCCCCCTAGGTACGAGCAGTACTTC.

The chain has TRBV11-2 and TRBJ1-1; D call uncertain. The CDR3 length is 14 residues. V was pared by 2 bases and J by 3 bases, with 10 bases between. Looked up from germline, CDR1 is SGHAT and CDR2 is FQNNGV. The CDR3 nucleotides are TGTGCCAGCAGCTTAAAAGGGTCAGACACTGAAGCTTTCTTT. As protein: CASSLKGSDTEAFF.

Comment on this clone: This same CDR3 is encoded by further DNA sequences in the sample. The chain uses TRBV28 and TRBJ2-5; weak D call: TRBD2 (5 bases). The CDR3 covers 14 residues. With 5 bases removed from V and 4 bases from J, the gap between germline ends came to 14 bases. Germline values: CDR1 MDHEN, CDR2 SYDVKM. CDR3 nucleotides: TGTGCCAGCAGTCGGGGTCAACAGAGAGAGACCCAGTACTTC. This encodes CASSRGQQRETQYF.

This clone has just a few counts. The chain links TRBV5-6 to TRBJ1-1; D unresolved. The CDR3 totals 13 residues. V lost 5 bases to trimming and J lost 1 base, with 9 bases between them. In germline, CDR1 is SGHDT, CDR2 YYEEEE. CDR3 in amino acids: CASRGTRNTEAFF. CDR3 coding DNA: TGTGCCAGCAGGGGAACAAGGAACACTGAAGCTTTCTTT.

This rearrangement joins TRBV6-6 to TRBJ1-5, with D uncertain. Trimming left V 4 bases short and J 0 bases short, with 7 bases between. The V gene's germline CDR1 is MNHNY and CDR2 SVGAGI (reference sequence). This CDR3 comprises 14 residues. Written as DNA, the CDR3 is TGTGCCAGCAGTTCCAGCATTAGCAATCAGCCCCAGCATTTT. Residues: CASSSSISNQPQHF.

The V gene is TRBV5-1, the J gene TRBJ2-7; a possible D gene is TRBD2 (5 bases). This CDR3 comprises 13 residues. Trimming left V 1 base short and J 5 bases short, with 10 bases between. Germline V gene data show CDR1 as SGHRS and CDR2 as YFSETQ. This chain's CDR3 is CASSLPGSNEQYF. CDR3 in DNA: TGCGCCAGCAGCTTGCCGGGATCCAACGAGCAGTACTTC.

The chain links TRBV5-6 to TRBJ2-2; 8 bases are a match to TRBD2. The CDR3 has 15 residues. The germline CDR1 and CDR2 sequences are SGHDT and YYEEEE. The trim removed 4 bases at V and 6 bases at J, leaving 8 bases unmatched. Here the CDR3 DNA reads TGTGCCAGCAGCCCCAAGGGGACTAGATCCGGGGAGCTGTTTTTT. Encoded protein: CASSPKGTRSGELFF.

This chain links TRBV6-5 with TRBJ1-1, with D tentatively TRBD1 (5 bases). This CDR3 region has 15 residues. Germline CDR1 is MNHEY and CDR2 is SVGAGI. The V and J ends lost 3 bases and 1 base respectively, with 12 bases between them. The CDR3 reads CASSYEQGGNTEAFF. The CDR3 nucleotides read TGTGCCAGCAGTTATGAGCAGGGAGGGAACACTGAAGCTTTCTTT.

J is TRBJ2-7 and V is TRBV7-2; D uncertain. The germline V gene has CDR1 SGHTA and CDR2 FQGNSA. CDR3 size: 14 residues. The germline V and J ends were trimmed by 0 bases and 0 bases, with 6 bases remaining between them. In DNA form, the CDR3 reads TGTGCCAGCAGCTTAGCGCACCCCTCCTACGAGCAGTACTTC. Its protein product is CASSLAHPSYEQYF.

J is TRBJ2-3 and V is TRBV5-1; 7 nucleotides line up with TRBD1. The ends lost 1 base at V and 1 base at J; junction bases unmatched: 12. Germline CDR1 reads SGHRS; CDR2 reads YFSETQ. CDR3 length equals 18 residues. The CDR3: CASSLYPQGGAGTDTQYF. CDR3 DNA: TGCGCCAGCAGCTTGTACCCCCAAGGGGGCGCGGGCACAGATACGCAGTATTTT.

The chain couples TRBV7-9 to TRBJ1-2; TRBD1 agrees at 12 bases. This CDR3 comprises 16 residues. V lost 2 bases to trimming and J lost 8 bases; unmatched junction nucleotides: 9. Germline V gene sequence: CDR1 SEHNR, CDR2 FQNEAQ (reference sequence). The CDR3 here is CASSLNTGQGAPGYTF. The CDR3 DNA follows: TGTGCCAGCAGCTTAAATACGGGACAGGGGGCGCCGGGCTACACCTTC.